The clone carrying this TCR beta chain was seen many times. Antigen unknown. TCR beta libraries were built with iRepertoire HTBI primers and Arm-PCR of CDR3 regions. One entry per CDR3 protein results from TCRdb running MiXCR on the multiplex PCR reads. The sample has about 520,000 distinct CDR3 sequences; around 13% are singletons. This sample was taken from a study of regulatory T cells in long-lasting Graves disease. Time point meaning: newly diagnosed GD, antithyroid drugs for less than 3 months. PBMCs provided the RNA from which the TCR library was made. Study-wide findings and caveats: Comparison showed that persistent patients shared more public clonotypes (fewer than 3,000) than new patients (966).

This same sample was also part of a study on T cells in Graves' hyperthyroidism and ophthalmopathy. That report adds: Across 18 months, stable Graves' hyperthyroidism was marked by no progression to ophthalmopathy. From stable hyperthyroidism, ophthalmopathy was set apart by a 13 V-J model.

Specimen: peripheral blood mononuclear cells (PBMCs), collected at new diagnosis, from a patient treated with antithyroid drugs. This receptor was obtained from a woman aged 30 to 39 with Graves disease.

The CDR3 loop reads CASSFGQGSDNEQFF. Here the CDR3 DNA reads TGTGCCAGCAGTTTTGGCCAGGGGTCCGACAATGAGCAGTTCTTC. The rearrangement joins TRBV12-3 or TRBV12-4 to TRBJ2-1, with TRBD1 as a possible D gene (6 bases). This CDR3 spans 15 amino acids. The V end was cut by 3 bases, the J end by 5 bases, with 14 bases between.